The 32 T cell receptor beta chains below were found in one sample sequenced in a study of shared clonotypes between healthy human individuals. Data came from immunoSEQ multiplex PCR; TCRdb stores just in-frame clones and leaves some out. The sample records around 340,000 clones, 70% to 75% being singletons. Sequenced material: memory CD4+ T cells sorted from blood. Regarding subset: CD45RA-negative fraction. The receptor source for this set is a man aged 30 to 39 in good health.

The chain links TRBV5-4 to TRBJ2-1, with TRBD2 matching over 8 bases. Germline CDR1 reads SGHNT; CDR2 reads YYREEE (reference sequence). This CDR3 comprises 15 residues. The V gene end was trimmed by 0 bases and the J gene end by 5 bases; junction bases not matched to a gene: 4. In DNA form, the CDR3 reads TGTGCCAGCAGCTTGGCCGGGACTAGAAACAATGAGCAGTTCTTC. Its protein product is CASSLAGTRNNEQFF.

Points on this clone: This sequence may be a read error, since a much larger clone differs from it by one base. Additional DNA sequences in this sample encode the identical CDR3. The genes are TRBV14 and TRBJ2-7, with D perhaps TRBD2 (5 bases). V was shortened by 0 bases and J by 5 bases, with 20 bases between the two germline ends. The germline CDR1 and CDR2 sequences are SGHDN and FVKESK. The CDR3 length is 17 residues. CDR3 nucleotide sequence: TGTGCCAGCAGCCAAGACTTTAGGCTAGCAGGAGGTGACGAGCAGTACTTC. Its translation is CASSQDFRLAGGDEQYF.

The gene calls are TRBV27 and TRBJ1-3, with 8 bases lining up with TRBD1. CDR3 length equals 20 residues. After removal of 1 base from V and 0 bases from J, the junction contained 14 bases not matched to a gene. Germline CDR1 is MNHEY and CDR2 is SMNVEV (reference sequence). The CDR3 DNA reads as TGTGCCAGCAGTTTATACCTTCCCGGGAGTCAGGGGGCCTCTGGAAACACCATATATTTT. This sequence encodes CASSLYLPGSQGASGNTIYF.

The chain uses TRBV28 and TRBJ2-2, with D possibly TRBD1 on 5 matching bases. V was trimmed by 11 bases and J by 6 bases, leaving 19 bases between them. Per the germline V gene, CDR1 is MDHEN and CDR2 is SYDVKM. The CDR3 length is 14 residues. CDR3: CASQGRLIAGELFF. The DNA of the CDR3 is TGTGCCTCTCAGGGCAGGTTAATCGCCGGGGAGCTGTTTTTT.

CDR3 coding DNA: TGCGCCAGCAGCCGGGGGACAGTACCTTCCTCTGGAAACACCATATATTTT. This sequence encodes CASSRGTVPSSGNTIYF. The chain carries TRBV5-1 and TRBJ1-3; TRBD1 matches 7 bases. This CDR3 is built from 17 residues. Germline V gene data show CDR1 as SGHRS and CDR2 as YFSETQ. J was trimmed by 0 bases and V by 4 bases; bases with no gene match: 10.

The V gene is TRBV7-2, the J gene TRBJ1-2; 10 nucleotides agree with TRBD1. The CDR3 runs to 15 residues. With 1 base clipped from V and 7 bases from J, the junction kept 6 bases outside the gene matches. The germline V gene encodes CDR1 SGHTA and CDR2 FQGNSA. The CDR3 spells CASSLEGQGTSGYTF. In DNA form, the CDR3 reads TGTGCCAGCAGCTTAGAGGGACAGGGGACTTCTGGCTACACCTTC.

V usage is TRBV5-6 and J usage is TRBJ2-2; D call uncertain. This CDR3 has 15 amino acids. The V gene's germline CDR1 is SGHDT and CDR2 YYEEEE. Trimming took 0 bases from V and 3 from J, leaving 9 bases between them. The CDR3 bases are TGTGCCAGCAGCTTGGCCCCTGGCTACACCGGGGAGCTGTTTTTT. This gives the protein CASSLAPGYTGELFF.

The chain carries TRBV23-1 and TRBJ1-5; D is unclear. TRBV23-1 is annotated as an ORF whose role is uncertain. The CDR3 totals 14 residues. V was shortened by 4 bases and J by 2 bases, with 9 bases between the two germline ends. The CDR3 reads CASSLGPRNQPQHF. The CDR3, as DNA: TGCGCCAGCAGTCTAGGACCGCGCAATCAGCCCCAGCATTTT.

The CDR3 region has the DNA TGTGCCAGCAGTCTCTACAGGGGGTGGGACACTGAAGCTTTCTTT. Translated: CASSLYRGWDTEAFF. This chain joins TRBV27 and TRBJ1-1; 8 bases map to TRBD1. Germline CDR1 MNHEY, CDR2 SMNVEV (reference sequence). Trimming removed 5 bases from V and 3 bases from J; junction bases left unmatched: 8. The CDR3 extends over 15 amino acids.

V gene TRBV2 combines with J gene TRBJ2-1; D is possibly TRBD1 or TRBD2 (5 bases each). Germline assignment: CDR1 SNHLY and CDR2 FYNNEI. This CDR3 comprises 12 residues. Trimming took off 9 bases at V and 7 bases at J, with 13 bases between the two ends. The CDR3 loop reads CASLLWGNEQFF. CDR3 bases: TGTGCCAGTCTACTTTGGGGGAATGAGCAGTTCTTC. The entire variable domain, with the rest obtained from reference TRBV2 and TRBJ2-1, is as follows: EPEVTQTPSHQVTQMGQEVILRCVPISNHLYFYWYRQILGQKVEFLVSFYNNEISEKSEIFDDQFSVERPDGSNFTLKIRSTKLEDSAMYFCASLLWGNEQFFGPGTRLTVL.

This clone was seen once. The chain couples TRBV5-1 to TRBJ2-3; D is unresolved. V dropped 6 bases and J dropped 0 bases, with 11 bases sitting between them. Looked up from germline, CDR1 is SGHRS and CDR2 is YFSETQ. CDR3 length: 14 residues. CDR3 DNA: TGCGCCAGCAAGGACCTAACTAGCACAGATACGCAGTATTTT. It translates to CASKDLTSTDTQYF.

The gene calls are TRBV19 and TRBJ1-2; 8 positions agree with TRBD1. The V segment lost 5 bases and the J segment 6 bases; nucleotides outside the gene matches: 17. This CDR3 comprises 17 residues. Per germline, CDR1 LNHDA and CDR2 SQIVND (reference sequence). This chain's CDR3 is CASSFVGDRNVFNGYTF. CDR3 sequence (DNA): TGTGCCAGTAGTTTTGTGGGGGACAGGAACGTTTTCAATGGCTACACCTTC. Together with reference TRBV19 and TRBJ1-2, the CDR3 gives the full variable domain: DGGITQSPKYLFRKEGQNVTLSCEQNLNHDAMYWYRQDPGQGLRLIYYSQIVNDFQKGDIAEGYSVSREKKESFPLTVTSAQKNPTAFYLCASSFVGDRNVFNGYTFGSGTRLTVV.

This rearrangement joins TRBV29-1 to TRBJ2-5; D is unclear. The CDR3 covers 12 residues. Germline V gives CDR1 SQVTM, CDR2 ANQGSEA. Trimming pared 1 base from V and 0 bases from J, leaving 3 bases between. The CDR3 protein is CSVEVDQETQYF. The CDR3 bases are TGCAGCGTTGAAGTTGACCAAGAGACCCAGTACTTC.

V and J are TRBV2 and TRBJ1-3, with D unclear. Germline V lookup: CDR1 SNHLY, CDR2 FYNNEI. This CDR3 contains 12 residues. Trimming removed 11 bases from V and 3 bases from J, with 11 bases in between. The CDR3 DNA reads TGTGCCCCCTCAAGGCTTGGAAACACCATATATTTT. Residues: CAPSRLGNTIYF. Looking up the rest from reference TRBV2 and TRBJ1-3 gives the full variable domain: EPEVTQTPSHQVTQMGQEVILRCVPISNHLYFYWYRQILGQKVEFLVSFYNNEISEKSEIFDDQFSVERPDGSNFTLKIRSTKLEDSAMYFCAPSRLGNTIYFGEGSWLTVV.

This chain uses TRBV5-6 with TRBJ2-5, with a tentative D call TRBD1 (6 bases). Between the trimmed V and J ends, which lost 0 bases and 3 bases, there was a span of 24 bases. Germline V gene lookup returns CDR1 SGHDT and CDR2 YYEEEE. CDR3 length: 19 residues. The CDR3 sequence is CASSLEVGGGQQLEETQYF. Here the CDR3 DNA reads TGTGCCAGCAGCTTGGAAGTAGGAGGAGGACAGCAATTGGAAGAGACCCAGTACTTC.

The V and J genes are TRBV5-1 and TRBJ2-5, with D tentatively TRBD1 (6 bases). The CDR3 spans 15 residues. Germline V gene data show CDR1 as SGHRS and CDR2 as YFSETQ. Trimming left V 2 bases short and J 2 bases short, with 13 bases between. The CDR3 DNA is TGCGCCAGCAGCTTCCAGGGGTCGGGACAAGAGACCCAGTACTTC. Amino acid sequence: CASSFQGSGQETQYF.

This clone was seen only once. This sequence joins TRBV5-4 and TRBJ2-3, with D possibly matching TRBD1 (6 bases). Germline CDR1 reads SGHNT; CDR2 reads YYREEE (reference sequence). V lost 3 bases and J 2 bases, leaving 13 bases between the germline ends. The CDR3 is made up of 15 amino acids. The DNA for the CDR3 is TGTGCCAGCAGCTCTTCAGGGGCCCCCACAGATACGCAGTATTTT. Its translation is CASSSSGAPTDTQYF.

V is TRBV4-1 and J is TRBJ2-3; D unresolved. V dropped 0 bases and J dropped 3 bases, with 13 bases sitting between them. Germline assignment: CDR1 MGHRA and CDR2 YSYEKL. This CDR3 has 16 amino acids. This CDR3 is CASSQETTLRTDTQYF. The CDR3 DNA sequence: TGCGCCAGCAGCCAAGAGACCACCCTGAGGACAGATACGCAGTATTTT.

This clone came up many times. The V and J genes are TRBV7-2 and TRBJ2-3; no firm D call. This CDR3 is built from 15 residues. Trimming stripped 1 base from V and 6 bases from J, with 14 bases between. Germline V gene sequence: CDR1 SGHTA, CDR2 FQGNSA. The CDR3 spells CASSLDPLPGDTQYF. DNA of the CDR3: TGTGCCAGCAGCTTAGACCCCTTACCCGGGGATACGCAGTATTTT.

The V and J genes are TRBV5-1 and TRBJ2-5; D not resolved. The CDR3 totals 14 residues. V gave up 6 bases and J gave up 5 bases, with 17 bases separating them. The V gene's germline CDR1 is SGHRS and CDR2 YFSETQ. As DNA, the CDR3 is TGCGCCAGCACCCCTCGTGCAGTGACGGAGACCCAGTACTTC. It translates to CASTPRAVTETQYF.

The rearrangement joins TRBV2 to TRBJ2-7; D gene unclear. The germline V gene encodes CDR1 SNHLY and CDR2 FYNNEI. This CDR3 has 11 amino acids. V gave up 1 base and J gave up 10 bases, with 8 bases separating them. Here the CDR3 reads CASSEVNPQYF. The CDR3 DNA is TGTGCCAGCAGTGAAGTCAACCCCCAGTACTTC.

This clone was detected once. V gene TRBV7-2 combines with J gene TRBJ2-7; 9 bases agree with TRBD1. The V and J ends lost 1 base and 3 bases, in that order; junction bases with no gene match: 4. This CDR3 is built from 15 residues. CDR1 is SGHTA and CDR2 is FQGNSA in the germline V gene. CDR3 in amino acids: CASSLVGGQGYEQYF. CDR3 coding DNA: TGTGCCAGCAGCTTAGTGGGGGGACAGGGCTACGAGCAGTACTTC.

V gene TRBV5-4 combines with J gene TRBJ2-3; TRBD2 aligns across 9 bases. J lost 1 base, V lost 2 bases, and 2 bases had no gene match. Per germline, CDR1 SGHNT and CDR2 YYREEE (reference sequence). This CDR3 has 15 amino acids. The CDR3 loop is CASSFSGSGTDTQYF. The CDR3 DNA is TGTGCCAGCAGCTTTAGCGGGAGTGGCACAGATACGCAGTATTTT.

The chain recombines TRBV15 with TRBJ2-1; D uncertain. Trimming shortened V by 4 bases and J by 10 bases, and 17 bases separated the two germline ends. CDR1 LNHNV and CDR2 YYDKDF come from the germline V gene (reference sequence). The CDR3 extends over 14 amino acids. The CDR3 DNA reads as TGTGCCACCAGCACCCGAAACAAAATTGGCGAGCAGTTCTTC. Amino acid sequence: CATSTRNKIGEQFF.

The chain has TRBV19 and TRBJ2-2, with a weak D call TRBD1 (5 bases). Germline assignment: CDR1 LNHDA and CDR2 SQIVND (reference sequence). The CDR3 is 14 amino acids. Deletions cut 6 bases from V and 4 bases from J, with 12 bases between. The CDR3 region has the DNA TGTGCCAGTAGACGACAGAGCCTCACCGGGGAGCTGTTTTTT. It is translated as CASRRQSLTGELFF.

The chain couples TRBV16 to TRBJ2-6, with 8 bases fitting TRBD1. The germline gives CDR1 KGHSY, CDR2 FQNENV. The CDR3 spans 16 residues. J lost 4 bases, V lost 4 bases, and 6 bases had no gene match. The CDR3 bases are TGTGCCAGCAGCCCGCAGGGGGCTGCCGGGGCCAACGTCCTGACTTTC. Translating gives CASSPQGAAGANVLTF.

CDR3 loop: CASSAAGTPYEQYF. The DNA of the CDR3 is TGTGCCAGCAGCGCAGCCGGGACTCCATACGAGCAGTACTTC. The V gene is TRBV11-3, the J gene TRBJ2-7, with D perhaps matching TRBD2 (6 bases). V was shortened by 5 bases and J by 4 bases, with 15 bases between the two germline ends. CDR3 length: 14 amino acids. Germline V lookup: CDR1 SGHNT, CDR2 YENEEA.

This sequence joins TRBV4-1 and TRBJ2-7; tentative D call: TRBD2 (6 bases). The CDR3 runs to 15 residues. V dropped 1 base and J dropped 2 bases, with 12 bases sitting between them. CDR1 and CDR2 (germline): MGHRA, YSYEKL. DNA for the CDR3: TGCGCCAGCAGCCAAGTTGGGGGGTCCCCCTACGAGCAGTACTTC. As protein: CASSQVGGSPYEQYF.

J is TRBJ1-1 and V is TRBV28, with a possible D match to TRBD1 (5 bases). Germline assignment: CDR1 MDHEN and CDR2 SYDVKM. V was shortened by 5 bases and J by 8 bases, with 18 bases between the two germline ends. The CDR3 totals 14 residues. CDR3 nucleotides: TGTGCCAGCAGTCCCGACTGGCAGGGTGCCGAAGCTTTCTTT. Residues: CASSPDWQGAEAFF.

In the case of this clone: Within the sample, other DNA sequences also encode this same CDR3. The chain has TRBV11-2 and TRBJ2-7; D possibly corresponds to TRBD2 (6 bases). Germline assignment: CDR1 SGHAT and CDR2 FQNNGV. V lost 6 bases and J lost 3, with 9 bases in between. The CDR3 has 12 residues. The CDR3 loop reads CASRGGIYEQYF. CDR3 in DNA: TGTGCCAGCAGGGGCGGGATCTACGAGCAGTACTTC.

The chain combines TRBV5-1 with TRBJ2-5; 9 bases agree with TRBD2. Germline V gene lookup returns CDR1 SGHRS and CDR2 YFSETQ. The CDR3 runs 15 residues. V lost 4 bases to trimming and J lost 0 bases; unmatched junction nucleotides: 4. Written as DNA, the CDR3 is TGCGCCAGCAGCCGACTAGCGGTCGACCAAGAGACCCAGTACTTC. This codes for CASSRLAVDQETQYF.

The chain couples TRBV6-5 to TRBJ2-2, with 7 bases matching TRBD2. The CDR3 loop spans 15 amino acids. Trimming removed 2 bases from V and 9 bases from J; junction bases left unmatched: 9. Germline-derived CDR1 and CDR2 are MNHEY and SVGAGI. The CDR3 sequence is CASSYRVGGSRELFF. The CDR3 DNA is TGTGCCAGCAGTTACAGGGTGGGGGGGAGCCGGGAGCTGTTTTTT.